This T cell receptor (beta chain) emerged from a study of T cell changes during pregnancy in multiple sclerosis. The protocol was immunoSEQ multiplex PCR, while the TCRdb copy is restricted to in-frame clones and leaves out a portion. The repertoire holds some 44,000 clones, with 75% to 95% as singletons. The length of the CDR3 is 12 residues. V lost 5 bases, J lost 4 bases, and 7 bases lay in between. Germline CDR1 and CDR2: SEHNR and FQNEAQ (reference sequence). The rearrangement joins TRBV7-9 to TRBJ2-3; no firm D call. Sample: CD4+ T cells from peripheral blood mononuclear cells, taken before pregnancy. The TCR comes from a female donor with multiple sclerosis, enrolled in a pregnancy study. The CDR3 is CASSPTADTQYF. The CDR3 DNA reads as TGTGCCAGCAGCCCAACGGCAGATACGCAGTATTTT.